This T cell receptor (beta chain) is drawn from a study of glioma-infiltrating T cells. With regard to this clonotype: One end of the junction does not line up with germline, which may come from a read error.

TCR alpha and beta CDR3 regions were amplified from RNA using iRepertoire nested multiplex PCR. One entry per CDR3 protein results from TCRdb running MiXCR on the multiplex PCR reads. The sample has 100,000 to 150,000 distinct CDR3 sequences; roughly 25% are singletons. Germline CDR1 reads MNHEY; CDR2 reads SMNVEV (reference sequence). This CDR3 is built from 15 residues. This sequence was found in a human donor with low-grade glioma or glioblastoma, undergoing nonglioma brain surgery, or in good health (not recorded which). The rearrangement joins TRBV27 to TRBJ2-3, with D uncertain. Sample: glioma tissue, nonneoplastic brain tissue, or PBMCs (not recorded which). In nucleotides, the CDR3 is TGTGCCAGAAGTAGTCTGGGCTTTAGCACAGATACGAAGTATTTT. This translates into CARSSLGFSTDTKYF.